This entry features one TCR beta chain sequence. Its antigen is not identified. This specimen comes from a study of OX40 agonist ivuxolimab in advanced cancers. In the study overall: With a range of about 23 to 85, age averaged about 58 years, and around 80% were male. One patient with hepatocellular carcinoma and two with cutaneous melanoma, three in all, had partial responses.

V lost 5 bases and J lost 4, with 13 bases in between. CDR3 length: 14 residues. Germline CDR1 SGHAT, CDR2 FQNNGV. Study-level findings and limits: Relatively little clonal expansion, among the lowest observed, appeared in partial responders at 0.1-3.0 mg/kg.

Some clones are missing from TCRdb's copy, which holds only in-frame ones; the method was immunoSEQ multiplex PCR. The data contain tens of thousands of clones, 89% of them seen just once; the ten biggest clones take up about an eighth. This clonotype was sampled from an adult with an advanced solid tumor such as melanoma, head and neck, liver or kidney cancer. The sequencing used CD4+ or CD8+ T cells sorted from blood, collected in a trial of the OX40 agonist ivuxolimab. This rearrangement joins TRBV11-2 to TRBJ2-3; a possible D gene is TRBD2 (6 bases). Here the CDR3 reads CASSAIGGADTQYF. The CDR3 DNA sequence: TGTGCCAGCAGCGCAATTGGAGGGGCAGATACGCAGTATTTT. Full variable domain (remainder filled in from reference TRBV11-2 and TRBJ2-3): EAGVAQSPRYKIIEKRQSVAFWCNPISGHATLYWYQQILGQGPKLLIQFQNNGVVDDSQLPKDRFSAERLKGVDSTLKIQPAKLEDSAVYLCASSAIGGADTQYFGPGTRLTVL.